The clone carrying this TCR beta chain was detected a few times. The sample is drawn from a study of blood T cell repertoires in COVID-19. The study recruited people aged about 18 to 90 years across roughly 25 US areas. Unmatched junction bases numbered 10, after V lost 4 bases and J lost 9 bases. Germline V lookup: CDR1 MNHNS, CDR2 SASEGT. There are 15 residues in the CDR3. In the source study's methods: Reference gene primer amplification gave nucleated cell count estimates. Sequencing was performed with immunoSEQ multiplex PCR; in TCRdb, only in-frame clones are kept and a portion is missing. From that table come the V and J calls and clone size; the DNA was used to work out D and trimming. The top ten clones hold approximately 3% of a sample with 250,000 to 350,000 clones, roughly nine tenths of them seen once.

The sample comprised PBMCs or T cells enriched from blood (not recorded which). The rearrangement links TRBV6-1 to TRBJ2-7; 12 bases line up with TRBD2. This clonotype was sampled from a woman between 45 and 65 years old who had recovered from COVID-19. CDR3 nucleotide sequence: TGTGCCAGCAGTGGAGCTAGCGGGAGGGCCGAAGGGCAGTACTTC. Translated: CASSGASGRAEGQYF.